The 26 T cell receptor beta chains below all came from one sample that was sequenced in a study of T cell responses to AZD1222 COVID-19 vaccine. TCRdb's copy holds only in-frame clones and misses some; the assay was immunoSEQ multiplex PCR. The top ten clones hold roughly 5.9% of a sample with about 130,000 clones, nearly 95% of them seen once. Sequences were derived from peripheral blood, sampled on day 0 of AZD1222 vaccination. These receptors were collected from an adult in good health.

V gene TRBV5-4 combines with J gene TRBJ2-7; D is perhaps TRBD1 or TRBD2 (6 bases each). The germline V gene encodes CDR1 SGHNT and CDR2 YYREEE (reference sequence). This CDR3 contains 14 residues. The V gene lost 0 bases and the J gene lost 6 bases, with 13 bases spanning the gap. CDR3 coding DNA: TGTGCCAGCAGCTTGGCGGGGGCAGCCCGCGAGCAGTACTTC. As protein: CASSLAGAAREQYF.

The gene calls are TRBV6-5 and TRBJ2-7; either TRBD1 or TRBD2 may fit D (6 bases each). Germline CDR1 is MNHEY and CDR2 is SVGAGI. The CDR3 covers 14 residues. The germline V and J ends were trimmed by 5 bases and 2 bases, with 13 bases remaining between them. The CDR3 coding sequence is TGTGCCAGCAGTACTAGGGGGGTGACCTACGAGCAGTACTTC. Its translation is CASSTRGVTYEQYF.

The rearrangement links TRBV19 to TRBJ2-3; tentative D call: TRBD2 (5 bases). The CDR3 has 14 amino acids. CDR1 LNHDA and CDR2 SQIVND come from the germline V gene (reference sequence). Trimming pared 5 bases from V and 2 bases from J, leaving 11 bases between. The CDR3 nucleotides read TGTGCCAGTAGTTTGCGGGCTGACACAGATACGCAGTATTTT. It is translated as CASSLRADTDTQYF.

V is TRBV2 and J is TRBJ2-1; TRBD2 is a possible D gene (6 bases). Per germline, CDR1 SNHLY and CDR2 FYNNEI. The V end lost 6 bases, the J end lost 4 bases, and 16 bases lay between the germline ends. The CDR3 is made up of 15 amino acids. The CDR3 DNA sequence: TGTGCCAGCAGGGAGGGACCCTCTACATACAATGAGCAGTTCTTC. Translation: CASREGPSTYNEQFF.

The DNA of the CDR3 is TGTGCCAGCTCACCAGTCAGGGCTAGCACAGATACGCAGTATTTT. Translated, it gives CASSPVRASTDTQYF. The chain links TRBV18 to TRBJ2-3; possible D gene TRBD1, 5 bases. CDR1 KGHSH and CDR2 LQKENI come from the germline V gene. CDR3 length equals 15 residues. V lost 2 bases, J lost 0 bases, and 9 bases lay in between.

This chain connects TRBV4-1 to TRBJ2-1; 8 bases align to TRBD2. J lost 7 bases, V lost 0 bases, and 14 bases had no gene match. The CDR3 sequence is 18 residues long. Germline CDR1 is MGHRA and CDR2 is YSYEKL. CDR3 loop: CASSQDWLAGPASNEQFF. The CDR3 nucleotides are TGCGCCAGCAGCCAAGATTGGCTAGCGGGCCCCGCTAGTAATGAGCAGTTCTTC.

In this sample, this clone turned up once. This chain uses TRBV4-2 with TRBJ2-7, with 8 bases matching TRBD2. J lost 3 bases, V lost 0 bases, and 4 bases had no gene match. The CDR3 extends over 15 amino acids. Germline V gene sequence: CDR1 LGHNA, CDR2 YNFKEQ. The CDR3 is CASSQEERESYEQYF. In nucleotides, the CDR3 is TGTGCCAGCAGCCAAGAGGAGCGGGAGAGCTACGAGCAGTACTTC.

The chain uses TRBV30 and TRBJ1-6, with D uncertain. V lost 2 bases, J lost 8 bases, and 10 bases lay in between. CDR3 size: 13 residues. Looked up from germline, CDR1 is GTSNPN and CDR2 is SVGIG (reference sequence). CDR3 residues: CAWSPYVDSPLHF. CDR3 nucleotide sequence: TGTGCCTGGAGTCCCTATGTCGATTCACCCCTCCACTTT.

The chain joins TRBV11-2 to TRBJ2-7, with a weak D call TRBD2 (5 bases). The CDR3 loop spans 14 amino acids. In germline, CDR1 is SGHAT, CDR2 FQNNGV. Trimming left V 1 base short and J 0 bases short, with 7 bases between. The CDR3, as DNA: TGTGCCAGCAGCTTAGGAGGGTTCTCCTACGAGCAGTACTTC. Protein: CASSLGGFSYEQYF.

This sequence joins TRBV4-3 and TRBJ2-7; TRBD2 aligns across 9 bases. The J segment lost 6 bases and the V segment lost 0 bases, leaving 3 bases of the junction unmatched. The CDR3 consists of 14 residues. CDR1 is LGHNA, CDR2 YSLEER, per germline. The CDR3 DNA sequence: TGCGCCAGCAGCCAAGAAGCGGGAGGTGGCGAGCAGTACTTC. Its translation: CASSQEAGGGEQYF.

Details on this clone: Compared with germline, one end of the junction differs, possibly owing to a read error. CDR3 in DNA: TGTGCTAGCAGCTTTGGTGCTGGTAATGAGCAGTTCTTC. This encodes CASSFGAGNEQFF. This chain uses TRBV7-7 with TRBJ2-1; D call uncertain. CDR3 length equals 13 residues. Germline loops: CDR1 SSHAT, CDR2 FNYEAQ (reference sequence).

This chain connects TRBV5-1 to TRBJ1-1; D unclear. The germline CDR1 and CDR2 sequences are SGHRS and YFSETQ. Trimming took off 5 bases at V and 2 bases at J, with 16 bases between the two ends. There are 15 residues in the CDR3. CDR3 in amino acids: CASSRRTGDNTEAFF. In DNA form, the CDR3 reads TGCGCCAGCAGTCGGAGGACGGGAGACAACACTGAAGCTTTCTTT.

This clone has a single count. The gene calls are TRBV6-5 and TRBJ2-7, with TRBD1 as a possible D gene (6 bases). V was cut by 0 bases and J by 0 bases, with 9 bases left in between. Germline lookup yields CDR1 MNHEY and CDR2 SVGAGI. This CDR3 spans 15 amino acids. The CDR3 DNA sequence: TGTGCCAGCAGTTACTCATGGACAGACTCCTACGAGCAGTACTTC. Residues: CASSYSWTDSYEQYF.

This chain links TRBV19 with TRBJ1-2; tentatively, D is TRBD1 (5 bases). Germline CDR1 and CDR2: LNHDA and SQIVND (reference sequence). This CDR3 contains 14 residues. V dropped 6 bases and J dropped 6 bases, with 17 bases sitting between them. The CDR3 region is CASRGQAGLNGYTF. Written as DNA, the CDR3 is TGTGCCAGTAGGGGTCAGGCAGGGTTGAATGGCTACACCTTC.

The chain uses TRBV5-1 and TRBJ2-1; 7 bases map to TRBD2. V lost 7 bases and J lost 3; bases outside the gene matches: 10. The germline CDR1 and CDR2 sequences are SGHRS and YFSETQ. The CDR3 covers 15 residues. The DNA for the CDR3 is TGCGCCAGCGGAGAGAGCGGGGCCAGCTACAATGAGCAGTTCTTC. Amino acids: CASGESGASYNEQFF.

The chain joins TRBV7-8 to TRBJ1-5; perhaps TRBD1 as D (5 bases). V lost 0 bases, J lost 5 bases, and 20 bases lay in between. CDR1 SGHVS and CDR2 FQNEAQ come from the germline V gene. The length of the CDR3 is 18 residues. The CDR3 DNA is TGTGCCAGCAGCTTAGCCCGAGCGGGGGGGAAGCGCTATCAGCCCCAGCATTTT. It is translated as CASSLARAGGKRYQPQHF.

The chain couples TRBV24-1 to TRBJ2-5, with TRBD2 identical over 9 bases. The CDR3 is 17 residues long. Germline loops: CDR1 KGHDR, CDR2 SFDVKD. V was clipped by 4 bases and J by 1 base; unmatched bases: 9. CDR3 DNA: TGTGCCACCAGTGACTTAGCGGGGGCCCTCCCCCAAGAGACCCAGTACTTC. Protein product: CATSDLAGALPQETQYF.

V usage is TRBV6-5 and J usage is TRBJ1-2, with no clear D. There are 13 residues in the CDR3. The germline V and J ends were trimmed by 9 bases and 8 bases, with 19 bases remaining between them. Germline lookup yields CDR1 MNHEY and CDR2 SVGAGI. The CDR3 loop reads CASTWRPAGGYTF. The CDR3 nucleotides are TGTGCCAGTACCTGGCGTCCAGCGGGAGGCTACACCTTC.

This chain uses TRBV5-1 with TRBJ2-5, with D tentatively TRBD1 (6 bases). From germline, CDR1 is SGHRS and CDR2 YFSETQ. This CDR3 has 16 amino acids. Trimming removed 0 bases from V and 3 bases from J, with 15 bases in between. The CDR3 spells CASSLGQASLEETQYF. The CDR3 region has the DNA TGCGCCAGCAGCTTGGGACAGGCCTCACTCGAAGAGACCCAGTACTTC.

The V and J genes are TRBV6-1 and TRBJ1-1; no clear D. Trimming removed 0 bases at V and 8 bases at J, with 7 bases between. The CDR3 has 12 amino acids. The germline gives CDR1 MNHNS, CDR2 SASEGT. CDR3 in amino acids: CASSEAEVEAFF. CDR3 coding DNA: TGTGCCAGCAGTGAAGCGGAAGTGGAAGCTTTCTTT.

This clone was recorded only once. CDR3 amino acids: CAVNNRGPYNEQFF. The CDR3, as DNA: TGTGCCGTAAACAACAGGGGGCCATACAATGAGCAGTTCTTC. The chain combines TRBV10-3 with TRBJ2-1, with TRBD1 matching over 9 bases. J was trimmed by 4 bases and V by 11 bases; bases with no gene match: 9. The CDR3 covers 14 residues. Germline-derived CDR1 and CDR2 are ENHRY and SYGVKD.

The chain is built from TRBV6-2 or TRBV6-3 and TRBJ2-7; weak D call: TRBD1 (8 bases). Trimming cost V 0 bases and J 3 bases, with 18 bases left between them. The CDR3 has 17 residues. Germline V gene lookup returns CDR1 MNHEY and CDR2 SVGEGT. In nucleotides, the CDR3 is TGTGCCAGCAGTTACTCTGGACAGGGACTAAAGCGCTACGAGCAGTACTTC. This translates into CASSYSGQGLKRYEQYF.

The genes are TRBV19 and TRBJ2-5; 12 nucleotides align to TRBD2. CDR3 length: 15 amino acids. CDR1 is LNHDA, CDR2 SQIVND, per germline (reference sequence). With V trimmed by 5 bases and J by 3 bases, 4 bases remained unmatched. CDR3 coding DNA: TGTGCCAGTAGTCTAGCGGGGGGGCTGGAAGAGACCCAGTACTTC. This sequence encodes CASSLAGGLEETQYF.

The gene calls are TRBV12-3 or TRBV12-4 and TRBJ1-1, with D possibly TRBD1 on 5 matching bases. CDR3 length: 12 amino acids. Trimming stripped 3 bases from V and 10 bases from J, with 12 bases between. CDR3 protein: CASSFVAGRAFF. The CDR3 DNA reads TGTGCCAGCAGTTTTGTGGCAGGGCGAGCTTTCTTT.

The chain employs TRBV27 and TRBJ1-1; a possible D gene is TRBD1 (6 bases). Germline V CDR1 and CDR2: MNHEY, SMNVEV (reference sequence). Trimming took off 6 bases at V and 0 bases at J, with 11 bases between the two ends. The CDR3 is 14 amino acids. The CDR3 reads CASRLDRMNTEAFF. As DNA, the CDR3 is TGTGCCAGCAGACTGGACAGAATGAACACTGAAGCTTTCTTT.

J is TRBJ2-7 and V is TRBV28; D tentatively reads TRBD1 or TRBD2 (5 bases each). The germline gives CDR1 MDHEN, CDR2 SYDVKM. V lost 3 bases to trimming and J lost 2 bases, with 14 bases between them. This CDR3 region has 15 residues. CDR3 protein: CASSFTGPEPYEQYF. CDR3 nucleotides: TGTGCCAGCAGTTTCACGGGACCTGAGCCCTACGAGCAGTACTTC.